This TCR beta chain was captured in a study of regulatory and conventional T cells in RAG deficiency. Whole-study results and caveats: Omenn patients showed >90% Treg-Tconv overlap and shorter CDR3 lengths.

Measured with immunoSEQ multiplex PCR; TCRdb has only the in-frame clones, and not every one. The data show some 30,000 clones, with around 96% seen just once and about 0.4% held by the top ten. Regarding this clone: Antigen specificity is unknown.

J lost 0 bases, V lost 3 bases, and 5 bases had no gene match. This CDR3 has 17 amino acids. Per the germline V gene, CDR1 is SGHNT and CDR2 is YENEEA. The sorted conventional CD4+ T cells were CD25-low and CD127-high, with genomic DNA sequenced. The same specimen was also included in a second study, on regulatory T cells. That work contributes: Primers: 52 TRBV forward and 13 TRBJ reverse.

The rearrangement uses TRBV11-3 and TRBJ2-3, with 11 bases matching TRBD1. The sequencing input was CD25- CD4+ T cells sorted from blood. The clonotype was recovered from a human donor in good health. CDR3 DNA: TGTGCCAGCAGCTTGGACGGGACAGGGGGTAGCACAGATACGCAGTATTTT. This gives the protein CASSLDGTGGSTDTQYF.